This entry lists 19 T cell receptor beta chains sequenced from one sample in a study of T-cell memory formation after mild COVID-19 (dated by TCRdb to 2020 to 2022). Library preparation employed 5' RACE. The instrument given in TCRdb is Illumina NovaSeq 6000. Through fastp at Q25 and MiXCR, TCRdb rebuilt clones from the public reads, retaining in-frame beta chains. Each CDR3 protein appears once, grouped with its most common genes and DNA. This sample holds over 450,000 distinct CDR3 sequences; 20% were observed only once. The leading ten clones occupy roughly an eighth of the sample. The sequencing input was PBMCs or a T cell subset sorted from them (not recorded which). These receptors originate from an adult woman who had mild COVID-19 (a few samples of this study predate the infection). The sample titles of this study are shuffled in the database, so cell type and time point are left out; the donor was told from shared clones.

The chain employs TRBV6-5 and TRBJ2-3; unclear D gene. Germline V gene sequence: CDR1 MNHEY, CDR2 SVGAGI. CDR3 length: 17 residues. Trimming took off 2 bases at V and 1 base at J, with 16 bases between the two ends. The CDR3 sequence is CASSYSSGAGGTDTQYF. The CDR3 coding sequence is TGTGCCAGCAGTTACAGTTCTGGAGCCGGCGGCACAGATACGCAGTATTTT.

V is TRBV30 and J is TRBJ2-4; 9 nucleotides match TRBD1. V trimming: 1 base; J trimming: 7 bases; junction bases outside the gene matches: 2. There are 13 residues in the CDR3. Germline CDR1 is GTSNPN and CDR2 is SVGIG (reference sequence). The CDR3 loop reads CAWSGGQGNIQYF. In nucleotides, the CDR3 is TGTGCCTGGAGTGGAGGACAGGGGAACATTCAGTACTTC.

In its sample, this clonotype was seen a few times. CDR3 nucleotide sequence: TGCAGTGCTAGAGATCGGCCGACGGGGACAGATACGCAGTATTTT. As protein: CSARDRPTGTDTQYF. The chain carries TRBV20-1 and TRBJ2-3; a possible D gene is TRBD2 (5 bases). V was shortened by 0 bases and J by 3 bases, with 13 bases between the two germline ends. Germline CDR1 is DFQATT and CDR2 is SNEGSKA (reference sequence). The length of the CDR3 is 15 residues.

The chain joins TRBV18 to TRBJ2-5, with D possibly TRBD2 on 7 matching bases. The CDR3 extends over 17 amino acids. V lost 6 bases and J lost 1, with 21 bases in between. Per the germline V gene, CDR1 is KGHSH and CDR2 is LQKENI. CDR3: CASSSGGVPKSQETQYF. The CDR3 DNA follows: TGTGCCAGCTCCTCGGGGGGCGTTCCTAAGTCCCAAGAGACCCAGTACTTC.

In this sample, this clonotype turned up many times. The CDR3 DNA follows: TGTGCCAGCAGCTTGGTTGGTATCTCCTACGAGCAGTACTTC. The encoded protein is CASSLVGISYEQYF. The rearrangement joins TRBV7-9 to TRBJ2-7; no clear D. In germline, CDR1 is SEHNR, CDR2 FQNEAQ (reference sequence). The CDR3 extends over 14 amino acids. V was cut by 3 bases and J by 0 bases, with 9 bases left in between.

The chain is built from TRBV18 and TRBJ2-3; D possibly corresponds to TRBD2 (6 bases). CDR1 and CDR2 (germline): KGHSH, LQKENI. The CDR3 consists of 14 residues. Trimming left V 10 bases short and J 2 bases short, with 16 bases between. CDR3 amino acids: CATDTGGPTDTQYF. The CDR3 DNA reads TGTGCCACCGACACCGGGGGACCCACAGATACGCAGTATTTT.

This chain connects TRBV9 to TRBJ2-3; no reliable D call. Germline CDR1 is SGDLS and CDR2 is YYNGEE. The CDR3 totals 13 residues. Trimming took 4 bases from V and 5 from J, leaving 11 bases between them. CDR3 sequence: CASSPRVGDTQYF. CDR3 nucleotides: TGTGCCAGCAGCCCCCGCGTGGGAGATACGCAGTATTTT. The full variable domain, in which reference TRBV9 and TRBJ2-3 provide the parts outside the CDR3, is DSGVTQTPKHLITATGQRVTLRCSPRSGDLSVYWYQQSLDQGLQFLIQYYNGEERAKGNILERFSAQQFPDLHSELNLSSLELGDSALYFCASSPRVGDTQYFGPGTRLTVL.

The chain links TRBV3-1 to TRBJ2-3; D remains ambiguous. V shed 6 bases and J shed 5 bases, with 9 bases lying between them. The CDR3 length is 12 residues. Per the germline V gene, CDR1 is LGHDT and CDR2 is YNNKEL (reference sequence). CDR3 sequence reads: CASSQLLDTQYF. The CDR3 region has the DNA TGTGCCAGCAGTCAACTTCTAGATACGCAGTATTTT.

The CDR3 bases are TGCAGCGCGTCCGACAGGGGTAGTTCCTACGAGCAGTACTTC. It codes for CSASDRGSSYEQYF. The chain links TRBV29-1 to TRBJ2-7, with TRBD1 matching over 8 bases. The CDR3 has 14 residues. Germline V CDR1 and CDR2: SQVTM, ANQGSEA. J was trimmed by 1 base and V by 7 bases; bases with no gene match: 9.

The chain employs TRBV10-3 and TRBJ2-3; 9 bases align to TRBD1. Germline trimming cut 4 bases from V and 3 bases from J; bases unmatched to any gene: 2. CDR3 length: 14 residues. The germline V gene encodes CDR1 ENHRY and CDR2 SYGVKD. The CDR3 nucleotides are TGTGCCATCAGTGGGGGACAGGGAACAGATACGCAGTATTTT. Its translation is CAISGGQGTDTQYF.

The chain is built from TRBV7-6 and TRBJ2-5, with 7 bases that match TRBD1. The CDR3 contains 15 residues. Trimming took 5 bases from V and 5 from J; bases not matched to a gene: 11. Germline V lookup: CDR1 SGHVS, CDR2 FNYEAQ. This chain's CDR3 is CASSPYADRKETQYF. The CDR3 DNA sequence: TGTGCCAGCAGCCCTTACGCGGACAGGAAGGAGACCCAGTACTTC.

The chain has TRBV6-6 and TRBJ2-3; D may match TRBD1 or TRBD2 (7 bases each). CDR3 length equals 16 residues. The V end lost 6 bases, the J end lost 2 bases, and 18 bases lay between the germline ends. Germline CDR1 and CDR2: MNHNY and SVGAGI (reference sequence). The CDR3 here is CASSQTGDYLTDTQYF. The CDR3 DNA reads TGTGCCAGCAGCCAAACAGGGGACTACCTCACAGATACGCAGTATTTT.

The chain couples TRBV5-1 to TRBJ2-1; 8 nucleotides align to TRBD1. The ends lost 2 bases at V and 7 bases at J; junction bases unmatched: 8. The CDR3 loop spans 15 amino acids. CDR1 and CDR2 from the germline V gene are SGHRS and YFSETQ. The CDR3 bases are TGCGCCAGCAGCTTAGGACAGGGTGTGTGGAATGAGCAGTTCTTC. It is translated as CASSLGQGVWNEQFF. Drawing the rest from reference TRBV5-1 and TRBJ2-1, the complete variable domain is KAGVTQTPRYLIKTRGQQVTLSCSPISGHRSVSWYQQTPGQGLQFLFEYFSETQRNKGNFPGRFSGRQFSNSRSEMNVSTLELGDSALYLCASSLGQGVWNEQFFGPGTRLTVL.

This clonotype was counted only a few times. The CDR3 region is CASSYLPSGGNTGELFF. CDR3 bases: TGTGCCAGCAGTTACCTGCCTAGCGGGGGGAACACCGGGGAGCTGTTTTTT. The chain carries TRBV6-6 and TRBJ2-2, with 10 bases aligning to TRBD2. Germline V gives CDR1 MNHNY, CDR2 SVGAGI (reference sequence). The length of the CDR3 is 17 residues. V was pared by 2 bases and J by 1 base, with 4 bases of the junction left unmatched.

This clonotype was recorded a few times. This chain's CDR3 is CATSALLETEAFF. The CDR3, as DNA: TGTGCCACCAGCGCCCTGCTGGAGACTGAAGCTTTCTTT. The gene calls are TRBV15 and TRBJ1-1; no definite D call. V shed 5 bases and J shed 5 bases, with 12 bases lying between them. The CDR3 length is 13 residues. Germline V gene lookup returns CDR1 LNHNV and CDR2 YYDKDF (reference sequence).

The chain employs TRBV19 and TRBJ2-1; D unresolved. V dropped 2 bases and J dropped 6 bases, with 8 bases sitting between them. The CDR3 has 13 amino acids. Germline CDR1 is LNHDA and CDR2 is SQIVND (reference sequence). CDR3 sequence (DNA): TGTGCCAGTAGTATAACGGGTCCCAATGAGCAGTTCTTC. Its translation is CASSITGPNEQFF.

The chain carries TRBV20-1 and TRBJ2-7; D is unresolved. Trimming cost V 3 bases and J 6 bases, with 9 bases left between them. This CDR3 has 11 amino acids. Per the germline V gene, CDR1 is DFQATT and CDR2 is SNEGSKA (reference sequence). The CDR3: CSASGLGEQYF. CDR3 DNA: TGCAGTGCTAGTGGGCTAGGCGAGCAGTACTTC.

The chain combines TRBV7-6 with TRBJ2-2, with no clear D. CDR3 length: 16 residues. From germline, CDR1 is SGHVS and CDR2 FNYEAQ. Between the trimmed V and J ends, which lost 0 bases and 4 bases, there was a span of 12 bases. CDR3 protein: CASSLARAVSTGELFF. CDR3 bases: TGTGCCAGCAGCTTAGCAAGGGCGGTCAGCACCGGGGAGCTGTTTTTT.

V gene TRBV12-3 or TRBV12-4 combines with J gene TRBJ2-1; maybe TRBD1 (5 bases). The CDR3 consists of 15 residues. Trimming took 7 bases from V and 7 from J, leaving 20 bases between them. The CDR3 coding sequence is TGTGCCAGCACTCTCACGGCAGGGTTAACAAATGAGCAGTTCTTC. This translates into CASTLTAGLTNEQFF.